A selection of T cell receptor beta chains follows, all from one sample in a study of cytomegalovirus exposure and HLA in healthy donors. Profiling relied on immunoSEQ multiplex PCR, and the TCRdb table lists in-frame clones only, not all of them. This table has roughly 150,000 clones, about 88% appearing once. What was sequenced was PBMCs. These receptor sequences come from a woman between 18 and 29 years old in good health and CMV-seropositive. The CDR3 runs from the conserved cysteine through the conserved F or W. D genes are given only for firm matches. Size values are once, few and many counts, or a class for expanded clones, and some rows have none.

CDR3	DNA	V	size	J	D
CPFRYEQYF	TGTCCCTTCCGTTACGAGCAGTACTTC	TRBV10-3	NA	TRBJ2-7	NA
CASRTLRETGELFF	TGTGCCAGCAGAACGCTCAGGGAAACCGGGGAGCTGTTTTTT	TRBV6-5	NA	TRBJ2-2	NA
CASRGGGVGELFF	TGTGCCAGCAGGGGCGGAGGGGTCGGGGAGCTGTTTTTT	TRBV9	once	TRBJ2-2	NA
CASSSRKGLADNEQFF	TGTGCCAGCAGCTCTAGAAAGGGACTAGCGGACAATGAGCAGTTCTTC	TRBV11-3	NA	TRBJ2-1	TRBD2
CASSGHRQETQYF	TGTGCCAGCAGTGGGCACAGACAAGAGACCCAGTACTTC	TRBV25-1	once	TRBJ2-5	NA
CAIRETGNTEAFF	TGTGCCATCAGGGAAACAGGGAACACTGAAGCTTTCTTT	TRBV10-3	few	TRBJ1-1	NA
CASSQDGGSDQPQHF	TGCGCCAGCAGCCAAGATGGGGGGTCCGATCAGCCCCAGCATTTT	TRBV4-3	once	TRBJ1-5	NA
CASSVQGLSTDTQYF	TGTGCCAGCAGCGTTCAGGGACTTAGCACAGATACGCAGTATTTT	TRBV9	NA	TRBJ2-3	NA
CASSATKLAGELTDTQYF	TGTGCCAGCAGCGCCACTAAGCTAGCGGGAGAACTCACAGATACGCAGTATTTT	TRBV9	NA	TRBJ2-3	TRBD2
CASSQDLPSGVNTGELFF	TGTGCCAGCAGCCAAGATCTGCCTAGCGGGGTTAACACCGGGGAGCTGTTTTTT	TRBV4-2	few	TRBJ2-2	TRBD2
CASSEDRQGWYGYTF	TGTGCCAGCAGTGAAGACCGACAGGGTTGGTATGGCTACACCTTC	TRBV6-1	NA	TRBJ1-2	TRBD1
CASSSYGDTQYF	TGTGCCAGCAGCTCCTATGGAGATACGCAGTATTTT	TRBV7-2	NA	TRBJ2-3	NA
CASSLIGGATEAFF	TGTGCCAGCAGCTTAATAGGGGGCGCAACTGAAGCTTTCTTT	TRBV11-2	NA	TRBJ1-1	TRBD1
CASSSRTQSYNEQFF	TGTGCCAGCAGCTCCCGGACTCAGTCCTACAATGAGCAGTTCTTC	TRBV9	NA	TRBJ2-1	NA
CASSQIRGSYNEQFF	TGTGCCAGCAGCCAGATACGGGGCTCCTACAATGAGCAGTTCTTC	TRBV28	NA	TRBJ2-1	NA
CASSLAGGEETQYF	TGTGCCAGCAGCTTAGCGGGAGGCGAAGAGACCCAGTACTTC	TRBV7-8	NA	TRBJ2-5	NA
CATSRDSGQGATNYGYTF	TGTGCCACCAGCAGAGATTCTGGACAGGGGGCGACTAACTATGGCTACACCTTC	TRBV15	NA	TRBJ1-2	TRBD1
CASSYSGYEQYF	TGTGCCAGCAGCTATTCCGGTTACGAGCAGTACTTC	TRBV11-3	once	TRBJ2-7	NA
CASSLGTDYGYTF	TGCGCCAGCAGCTTGGGGACAGACTATGGCTACACCTTC	TRBV5-1	NA	TRBJ1-2	NA
CASSMDRAQYTQYF	TGTGCCAGCAGTATGGACAGGGCACAGTATACGCAGTATTTT	TRBV6-5	NA	TRBJ2-3	TRBD1
CASRETGGVSYGYTF	TGTGCCAGCAGGGAGACAGGGGGCGTTAGCTATGGCTACACCTTC	TRBV28	NA	TRBJ1-2	TRBD1